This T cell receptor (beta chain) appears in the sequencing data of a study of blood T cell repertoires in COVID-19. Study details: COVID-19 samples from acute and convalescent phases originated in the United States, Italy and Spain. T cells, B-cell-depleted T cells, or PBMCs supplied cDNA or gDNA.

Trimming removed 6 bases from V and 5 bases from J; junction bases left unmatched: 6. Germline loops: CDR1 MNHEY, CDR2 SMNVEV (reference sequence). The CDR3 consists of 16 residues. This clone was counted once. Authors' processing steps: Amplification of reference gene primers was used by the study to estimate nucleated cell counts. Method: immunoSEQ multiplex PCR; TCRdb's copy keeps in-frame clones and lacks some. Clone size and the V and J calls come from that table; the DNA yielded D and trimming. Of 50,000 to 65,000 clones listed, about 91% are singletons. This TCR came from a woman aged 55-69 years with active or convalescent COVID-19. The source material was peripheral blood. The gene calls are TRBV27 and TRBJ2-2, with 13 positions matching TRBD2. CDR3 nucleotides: TGTGCCAGCAGCCATCCGGGACTAGCGGGAACCGGGGAGCTGTTTTTT. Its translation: CASSHPGLAGTGELFF.